This T cell receptor (beta chain) was profiled in a study of blood T cell repertoires in COVID-19. Overall study: Recovered Cohort 3 donors showed two negative PCRs, clearance, or symptom resolution.

This clone was seen a handful of times. Only in-frame clones appear in the TCRdb table, and some are missing; sequencing was by immunoSEQ multiplex PCR. The profile shows roughly 200,000 clones, less than 90% of them singletons. J gave up 14 bases and V 3 bases, and 11 bases lay outside the gene matches. Germline assignment: CDR1 MGHRA and CDR2 YSYEKL. The CDR3 loop spans 15 amino acids. The chain uses TRBV4-1 and TRBJ2-3; 13 nucleotides align to TRBD2. This clonotype originated in a woman between 45 and 65 years old in a cohort exposed to, infected with or recovered from COVID-19 (not recorded which). Sequencing was performed on PBMCs or T cells enriched from blood (not recorded which). The CDR3 protein is CASSQGTSGGARSYF. CDR3 in DNA: TGCGCCAGCAGCCAGGGTACTAGCGGGGGGGCCAGATCGTATTTT.